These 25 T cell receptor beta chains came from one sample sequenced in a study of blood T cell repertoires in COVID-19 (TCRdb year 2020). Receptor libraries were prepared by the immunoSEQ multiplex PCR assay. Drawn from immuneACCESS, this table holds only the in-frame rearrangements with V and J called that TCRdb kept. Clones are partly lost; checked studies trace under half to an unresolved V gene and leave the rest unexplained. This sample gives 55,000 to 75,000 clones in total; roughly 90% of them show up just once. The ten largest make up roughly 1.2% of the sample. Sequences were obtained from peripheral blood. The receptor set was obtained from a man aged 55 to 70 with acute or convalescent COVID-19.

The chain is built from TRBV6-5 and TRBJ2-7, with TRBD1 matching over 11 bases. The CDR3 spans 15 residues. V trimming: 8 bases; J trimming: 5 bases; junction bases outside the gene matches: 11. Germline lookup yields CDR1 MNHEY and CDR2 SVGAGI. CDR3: CASSRTRTGGNEQYF. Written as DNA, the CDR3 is TGTGCCAGCTCGAGAACCCGGACAGGGGGCAACGAGCAGTACTTC.

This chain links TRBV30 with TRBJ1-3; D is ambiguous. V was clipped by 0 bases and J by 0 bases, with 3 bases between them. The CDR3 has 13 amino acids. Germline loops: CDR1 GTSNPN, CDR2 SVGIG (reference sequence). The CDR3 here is CAWSVSSGNTIYF. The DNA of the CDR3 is TGTGCCTGGAGTGTTAGCTCTGGAAACACCATATATTTT.

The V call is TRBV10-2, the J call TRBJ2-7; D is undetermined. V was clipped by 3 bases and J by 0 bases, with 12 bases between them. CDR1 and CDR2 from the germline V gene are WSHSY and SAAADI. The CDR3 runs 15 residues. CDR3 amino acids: CASSDPSRSSYEQYF. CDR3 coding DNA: TGCGCCAGCAGTGACCCTTCCAGATCCTCCTACGAGCAGTACTTC.

The CDR3 spells CASSLAQDPYEQYF. DNA of the CDR3: TGCGCCAGCAGCTTGGCACAGGATCCCTACGAGCAGTACTTC. This chain connects TRBV5-1 to TRBJ2-7, with D perhaps matching TRBD1 (5 bases). This CDR3 has 14 amino acids. V lost 0 bases to trimming and J lost 2 bases, with 9 bases between them. Germline V gene sequence: CDR1 SGHRS, CDR2 YFSETQ. The full variable domain, rest sourced from reference TRBV5-1 and TRBJ2-7, is KAGVTQTPRYLIKTRGQQVTLSCSPISGHRSVSWYQQTPGQGLQFLFEYFSETQRNKGNFPGRFSGRQFSNSRSEMNVSTLELGDSALYLCASSLAQDPYEQYFGPGTRLTVT.

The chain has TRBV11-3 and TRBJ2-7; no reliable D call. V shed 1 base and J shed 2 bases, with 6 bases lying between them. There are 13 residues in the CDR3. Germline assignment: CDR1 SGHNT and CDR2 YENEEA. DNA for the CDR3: TGTGCCAGCAGCTTAGCAGGCGCCTACGAGCAGTACTTC. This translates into CASSLAGAYEQYF.

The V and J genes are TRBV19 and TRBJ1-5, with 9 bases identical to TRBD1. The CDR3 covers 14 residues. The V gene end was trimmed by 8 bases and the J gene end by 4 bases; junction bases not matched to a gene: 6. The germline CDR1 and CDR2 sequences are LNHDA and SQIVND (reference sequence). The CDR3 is CASSQGAQNQPQHF. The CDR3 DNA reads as TGTGCCAGTTCACAGGGGGCCCAGAATCAGCCCCAGCATTTT.

This chain's CDR3 is CASSPFGQAYETQYF. Here the CDR3 DNA reads TGTGCCAGCAGCCCCTTCGGACAGGCCTACGAGACCCAGTACTTC. The rearrangement links TRBV6-2 or TRBV6-3 to TRBJ2-5, with 7 bases identical to TRBD1. In germline, CDR1 is MNHEY, CDR2 SVGEGT. CDR3 size: 15 residues. V was clipped by 6 bases and J by 5 bases; unmatched bases: 12.

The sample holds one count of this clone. The CDR3 loop reads CASSLVGGDYGYTF. The CDR3 nucleotides read TGCGCCAGCAGCTTGGTAGGCGGAGACTATGGCTACACCTTC. The rearrangement links TRBV5-1 to TRBJ1-2; D not certain. The CDR3 is 14 amino acids. Between the trimmed V and J ends, which lost 0 bases and 3 bases, there was a span of 9 bases. Per the germline V gene, CDR1 is SGHRS and CDR2 is YFSETQ.

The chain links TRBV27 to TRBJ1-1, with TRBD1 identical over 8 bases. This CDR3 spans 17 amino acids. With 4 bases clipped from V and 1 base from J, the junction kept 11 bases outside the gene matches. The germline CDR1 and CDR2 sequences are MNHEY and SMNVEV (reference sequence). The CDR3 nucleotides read TGTGCCAGCAGTTCAGGTGGCAGGGGGCATACGAACACTGAAGCTTTCTTT. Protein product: CASSSGGRGHTNTEAFF.

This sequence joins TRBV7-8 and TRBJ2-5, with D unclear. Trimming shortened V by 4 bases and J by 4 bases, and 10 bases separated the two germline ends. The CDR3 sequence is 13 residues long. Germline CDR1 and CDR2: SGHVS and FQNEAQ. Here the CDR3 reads CASSSSPTETQYF. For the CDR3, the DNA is TGTGCCAGCAGCTCTAGTCCCACAGAGACCCAGTACTTC.

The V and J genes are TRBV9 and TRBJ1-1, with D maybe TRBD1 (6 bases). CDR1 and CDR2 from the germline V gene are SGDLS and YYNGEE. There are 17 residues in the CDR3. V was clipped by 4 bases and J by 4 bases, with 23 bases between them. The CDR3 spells CASSPGGAAFTFTEAFF. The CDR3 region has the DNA TGTGCCAGCAGCCCCGGGGGGGCCGCCTTTACGTTCACTGAAGCTTTCTTT.

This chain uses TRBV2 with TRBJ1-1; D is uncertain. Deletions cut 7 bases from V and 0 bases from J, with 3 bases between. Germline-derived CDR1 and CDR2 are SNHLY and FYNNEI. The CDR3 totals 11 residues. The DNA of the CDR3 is TGTGCCAGCACTGTGAACACTGAAGCTTTCTTT. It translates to CASTVNTEAFF.

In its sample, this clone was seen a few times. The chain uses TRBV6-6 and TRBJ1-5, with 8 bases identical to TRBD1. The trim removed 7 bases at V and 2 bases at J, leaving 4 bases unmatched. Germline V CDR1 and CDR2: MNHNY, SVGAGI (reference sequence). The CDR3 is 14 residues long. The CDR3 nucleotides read TGTGCCAGCAACGTACAGGGGGGCAATCAGCCCCAGCATTTT. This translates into CASNVQGGNQPQHF.

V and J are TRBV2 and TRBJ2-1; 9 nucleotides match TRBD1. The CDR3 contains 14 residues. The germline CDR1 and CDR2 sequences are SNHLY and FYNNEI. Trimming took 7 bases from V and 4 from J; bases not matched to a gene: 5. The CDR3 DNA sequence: TGTGCCAGCAAGGACAGGGGAAATTACAATGAGCAGTTCTTC. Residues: CASKDRGNYNEQFF. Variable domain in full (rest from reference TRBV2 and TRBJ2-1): EPEVTQTPSHQVTQMGQEVILRCVPISNHLYFYWYRQILGQKVEFLVSFYNNEISEKSEIFDDQFSVERPDGSNFTLKIRSTKLEDSAMYFCASKDRGNYNEQFFGPGTRLTVL.

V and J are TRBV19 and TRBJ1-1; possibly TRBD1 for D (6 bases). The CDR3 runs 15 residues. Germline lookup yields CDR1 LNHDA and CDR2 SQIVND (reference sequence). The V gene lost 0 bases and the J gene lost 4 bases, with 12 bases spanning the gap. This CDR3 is CASSIDPVRGTEAFF. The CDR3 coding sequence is TGTGCCAGTAGTATAGATCCTGTCAGGGGCACTGAAGCTTTCTTT.

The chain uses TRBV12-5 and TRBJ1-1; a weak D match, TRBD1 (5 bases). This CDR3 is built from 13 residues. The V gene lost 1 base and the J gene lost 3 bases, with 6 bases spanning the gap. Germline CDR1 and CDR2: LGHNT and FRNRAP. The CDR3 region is CASGLGGHTEAFF. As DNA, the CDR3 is TGTGCTAGTGGTTTGGGGGGCCACACTGAAGCTTTCTTT.

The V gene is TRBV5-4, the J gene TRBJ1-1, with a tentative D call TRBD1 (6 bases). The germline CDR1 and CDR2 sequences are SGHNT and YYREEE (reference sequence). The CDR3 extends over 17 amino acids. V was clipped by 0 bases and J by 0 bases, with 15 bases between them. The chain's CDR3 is CASSLEKGGRVNTEAFF. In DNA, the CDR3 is TGTGCCAGCAGCTTGGAGAAGGGGGGGCGGGTGAACACTGAAGCTTTCTTT.

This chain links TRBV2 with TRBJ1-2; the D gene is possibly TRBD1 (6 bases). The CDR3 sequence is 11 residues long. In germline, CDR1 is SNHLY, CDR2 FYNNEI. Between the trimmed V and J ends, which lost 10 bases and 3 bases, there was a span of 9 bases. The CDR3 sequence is CATGQYYGYTF. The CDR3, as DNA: TGTGCCACTGGACAGTACTATGGCTACACCTTC.

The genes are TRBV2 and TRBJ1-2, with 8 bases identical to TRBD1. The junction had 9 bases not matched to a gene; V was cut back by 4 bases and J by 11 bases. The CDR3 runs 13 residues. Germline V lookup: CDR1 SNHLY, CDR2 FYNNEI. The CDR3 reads CASSGQGSSIYTF. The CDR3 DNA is TGTGCCAGCAGTGGACAGGGGAGCAGTATTTACACCTTC.

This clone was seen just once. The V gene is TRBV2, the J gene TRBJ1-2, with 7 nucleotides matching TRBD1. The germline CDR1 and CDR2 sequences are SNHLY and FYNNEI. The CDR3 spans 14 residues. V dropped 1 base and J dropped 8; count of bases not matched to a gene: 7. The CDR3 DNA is TGTGCCAGCAGTGAAGACAGGGGCTCAGGCGGCTACACCTTC. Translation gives CASSEDRGSGGYTF. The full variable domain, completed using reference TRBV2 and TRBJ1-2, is EPEVTQTPSHQVTQMGQEVILRCVPISNHLYFYWYRQILGQKVEFLVSFYNNEISEKSEIFDDQFSVERPDGSNFTLKIRSTKLEDSAMYFCASSEDRGSGGYTFGSGTRLTVV.

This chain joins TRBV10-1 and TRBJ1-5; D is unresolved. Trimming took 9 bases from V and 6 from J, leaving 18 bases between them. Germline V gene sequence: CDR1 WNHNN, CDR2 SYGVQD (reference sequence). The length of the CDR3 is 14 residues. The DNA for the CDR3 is TGCGCCAGAGAGAGTAGGGCTGCGGGTCAGCCCCAGCATTTT. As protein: CARESRAAGQPQHF.

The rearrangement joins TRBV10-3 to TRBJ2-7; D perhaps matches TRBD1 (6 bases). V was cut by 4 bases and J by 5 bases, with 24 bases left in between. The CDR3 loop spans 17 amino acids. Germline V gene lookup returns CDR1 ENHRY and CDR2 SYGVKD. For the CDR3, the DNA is TGTGCCATCAGTGGAGGTAACCTGGGACAAGGTTCCAACGAGCAGTACTTC. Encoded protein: CAISGGNLGQGSNEQYF.

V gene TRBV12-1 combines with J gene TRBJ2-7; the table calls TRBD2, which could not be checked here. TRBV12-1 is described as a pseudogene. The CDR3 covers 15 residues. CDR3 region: CASSFARQAFPEQYF. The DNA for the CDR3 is TGTGCCAGCAGCTTTGCGCGGCAAGCGTTTCCCGAGCAGTACTTC.

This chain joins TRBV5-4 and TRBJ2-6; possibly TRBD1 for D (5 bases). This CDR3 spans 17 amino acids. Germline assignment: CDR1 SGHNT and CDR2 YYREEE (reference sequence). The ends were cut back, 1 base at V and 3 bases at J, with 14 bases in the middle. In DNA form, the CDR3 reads TGTGCCAGCAGCTTGAAAGGGGCAGGCTTTGGGGCCAACGTCCTGACTTTC. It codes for CASSLKGAGFGANVLTF.

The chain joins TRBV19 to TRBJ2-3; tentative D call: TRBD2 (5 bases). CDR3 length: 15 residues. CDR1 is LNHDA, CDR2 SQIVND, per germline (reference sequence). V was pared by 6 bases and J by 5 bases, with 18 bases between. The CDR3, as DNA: TGTGCCAGTAGGCCCTCTAGCAAGCCGGGAGATACGCAGTATTTT. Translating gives CASRPSSKPGDTQYF.